This section outlines one T cell receptor beta chain sequence together with its context. Produced via immunoSEQ multiplex PCR; TCRdb's table is partial and in-frame only. Seen here are 40,000 or so clones, 85% to 95% observed once, and the top ten hold over 0.3%. This sample was taken from a study of T cell changes during pregnancy in multiple sclerosis. Germline CDR1 GTSNPN, CDR2 SVGIG (reference sequence). V gave up 5 bases and J gave up 7 bases, with 14 bases separating them. The length of the CDR3 is 12 residues. The TCR originated in a female donor in good health, enrolled as a control in a pregnancy study. The genes are TRBV30 and TRBJ1-2; unclear D gene. The input for sequencing was CD4+ T cells from peripheral blood mononuclear cells, taken in the third trimester of pregnancy. CDR3 nucleotide sequence: TGTGCCTGGGAGGGCTTCGCGGGTGGCTACACCTTC. The encoded protein is CAWEGFAGGYTF. Based on the CDR3 plus reference TRBV30 and TRBJ1-2, the full variable domain is SQTIHQWPATLVQPVGSPLSLECTVEGTSNPNLYWYRQAAGRGLQLLFYSVGIGQISSEVPQNLSASRPQDRQFILSSKKLLLSDSGFYLCAWEGFAGGYTFGSGTRLTVV.